One T cell receptor beta chain is described in this entry. Its antigen is undetermined. The entry originates in a study of CD8+ T cells in alopecia areata. Study-level findings and limits: The study found tofacitinib significantly decreased scalp clonality and expanded CD8+ clones among the top 100. Lesional scalp displayed greater clonality than normal scalp, most notably in alopecia totalis/universalis. While tofacitinib was given, many expanded lesional clones persisted in scalp and blood.

Trimming took 6 bases from V and 6 from J; bases not matched to a gene: 14. The CDR3 runs to 15 residues. CDR1 is SQVTM, CDR2 ANQGSEA, per germline. Sample treatment: oral pan-JAK inhibitor, 5-10 mg twice daily. Researchers took lesional scalp punch biopsies and peripheral blood from people who were alopecia areata patients. The sequencing template was cDNA reverse transcribed from extracted RNA. TCRdb keeps only in-frame clones here, not all; method: immunoSEQ multiplex PCR. The sample contains about 210,000 clones, around two fifths of which appear only once. This sample comprised CD4+ T cells sorted from blood, obtained at approximately week 37, from a patient treated with tofacitinib. The sequence was obtained from a human donor with alopecia areata. This chain joins TRBV29-1 and TRBJ1-2; 9 positions match TRBD1. This chain's CDR3 is CSVPTRRDRVDGYTF. CDR3 coding DNA: TGCAGCGTCCCGACGCGCCGGGACAGGGTGGATGGCTACACCTTC.